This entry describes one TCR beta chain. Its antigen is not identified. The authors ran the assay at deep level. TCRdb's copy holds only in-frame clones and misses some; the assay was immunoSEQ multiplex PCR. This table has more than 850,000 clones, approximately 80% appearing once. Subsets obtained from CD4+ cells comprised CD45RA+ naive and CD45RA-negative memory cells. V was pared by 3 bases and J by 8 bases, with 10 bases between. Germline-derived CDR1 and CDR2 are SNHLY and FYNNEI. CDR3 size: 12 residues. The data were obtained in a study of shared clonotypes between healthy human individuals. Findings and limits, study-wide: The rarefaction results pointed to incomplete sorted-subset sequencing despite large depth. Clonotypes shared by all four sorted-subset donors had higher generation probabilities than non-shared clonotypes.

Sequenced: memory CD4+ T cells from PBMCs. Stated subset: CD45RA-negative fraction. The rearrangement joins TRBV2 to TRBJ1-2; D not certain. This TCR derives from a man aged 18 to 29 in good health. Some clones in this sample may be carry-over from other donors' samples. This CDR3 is CASSDHGSGYTF. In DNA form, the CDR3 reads TGTGCCAGCAGTGATCATGGGAGCGGCTACACCTTC. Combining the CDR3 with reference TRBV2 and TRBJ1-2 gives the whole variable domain EPEVTQTPSHQVTQMGQEVILRCVPISNHLYFYWYRQILGQKVEFLVSFYNNEISEKSEIFDDQFSVERPDGSNFTLKIRSTKLEDSAMYFCASSDHGSGYTFGSGTRLTVV.